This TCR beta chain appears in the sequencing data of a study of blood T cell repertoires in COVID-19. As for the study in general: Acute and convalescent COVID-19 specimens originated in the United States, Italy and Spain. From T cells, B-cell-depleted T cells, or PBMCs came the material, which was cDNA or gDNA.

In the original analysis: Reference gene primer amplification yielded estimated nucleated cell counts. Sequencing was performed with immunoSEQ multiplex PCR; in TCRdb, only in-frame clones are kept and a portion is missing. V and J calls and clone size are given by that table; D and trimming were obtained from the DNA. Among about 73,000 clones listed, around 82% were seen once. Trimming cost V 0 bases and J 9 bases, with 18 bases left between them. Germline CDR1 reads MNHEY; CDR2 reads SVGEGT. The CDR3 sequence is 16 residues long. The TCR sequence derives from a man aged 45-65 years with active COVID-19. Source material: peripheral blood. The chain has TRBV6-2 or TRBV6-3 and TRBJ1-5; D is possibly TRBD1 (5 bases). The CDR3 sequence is CASSYSWSGVPSPQHF. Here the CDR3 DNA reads TGTGCCAGCAGTTACTCGTGGTCGGGGGTCCCGTCGCCCCAGCATTTT.